The 17 T cell receptor beta chains below were found in one sample sequenced in a study of Ad26.COV2.S vaccination and SARS-CoV-2 variants. Treatment reported: about 20 received Ad26.COV2.S at low or high dose, single or two shots; about 5 received placebo; per-sample allocation not given. Sampling took place 63 days after the first vaccine or placebo injection. The protocol was immunoSEQ multiplex PCR, while the TCRdb copy is restricted to in-frame clones and leaves out a portion. The table lists about 400,000 clones, around 82% of them singletons. The sample was peripheral blood, taken in a trial of Ad26.COV2.S vaccine versus placebo. These receptors came from a person between 18 and 60 years old who received the Ad26.COV2.S COVID-19 vaccine or a placebo.

The gene calls are TRBV6-6 and TRBJ2-5, with 9 bases fitting TRBD1. This CDR3 comprises 15 residues. After removal of 6 bases from V and 5 bases from J, the junction contained 10 bases not matched to a gene. From germline, CDR1 is MNHNY and CDR2 SVGAGI (reference sequence). CDR3 residues: CASSRQGVGVETQYF. The CDR3 DNA is TGTGCCAGCAGCAGACAGGGGGTAGGAGTGGAGACCCAGTACTTC.

V and J are TRBV29-1 and TRBJ2-6, with a tentative D call TRBD1 (6 bases). The CDR3 extends over 14 amino acids. CDR1 and CDR2 (germline): SQVTM, ANQGSEA. The V and J ends lost 5 bases and 4 bases respectively, with 12 bases between them. The CDR3 spells CSVQQGYGANVLTF. The CDR3 coding sequence is TGCAGCGTTCAACAGGGTTACGGGGCCAACGTCCTGACTTTC. The full variable domain, its missing parts supplied by reference TRBV29-1 and TRBJ2-6, is SAVISQKPSRDICQRGTSLTIQCQVDSQVTMMFWYRQQPGQSLTLIATANQGSEATYESGFVIDKFPISRPNLTFSTLTVSNMSPEDSSIYLCSVQQGYGANVLTFGAGSRLTVL.

The V and J genes are TRBV11-2 and TRBJ2-2; 9 bases match TRBD1. The V gene end was trimmed by 5 bases and the J gene end by 6 bases; junction bases not matched to a gene: 10. This CDR3 is built from 16 residues. In germline, CDR1 is SGHAT, CDR2 FQNNGV. The CDR3 sequence: CASSDRDREVAGELFF. Written as DNA, the CDR3 is TGTGCCAGCAGCGACCGGGACAGGGAAGTGGCCGGGGAGCTGTTTTTT.

This chain uses TRBV21-1 with TRBJ1-6. TRBV21-1 corresponds to a pseudogene. The CDR3 spans 13 residues. This chain's CDR3 is CASSKGADSPLHF. In DNA form, the CDR3 reads TGTGCCAGCAGCAAAGGGGCGGATTCACCCCTCCACTTT.

V gene TRBV5-1 combines with J gene TRBJ1-6; D remains unclear. The V gene lost 0 bases and the J gene lost 0 bases, with 7 bases spanning the gap. This CDR3 has 16 residues. CDR1 is SGHRS and CDR2 is YFSETQ in the germline V gene. CDR3 in amino acids: CASSLVGNSYNSPLHF. CDR3 in DNA: TGCGCCAGCAGCTTGGTGGGGAACTCCTATAATTCACCCCTCCACTTT.

The chain employs TRBV19 and TRBJ1-2; no firm D call. Trimming pared 7 bases from V and 3 bases from J, leaving 6 bases between. This CDR3 region has 11 residues. Germline-derived CDR1 and CDR2 are LNHDA and SQIVND (reference sequence). The DNA of the CDR3 is TGTGCCAGTATGGCGGACTATGGCTACACCTTC. Protein product: CASMADYGYTF.

This clone has a count of ten or more. This sequence joins TRBV18 and TRBJ1-1, with no clear D. In germline, CDR1 is KGHSH, CDR2 LQKENI. V gave up 7 bases and J gave up 4 bases, with 16 bases separating them. The CDR3 extends over 14 amino acids. The CDR3 loop reads CASYPKGRSTEAFF. DNA for the CDR3: TGTGCCAGCTACCCGAAGGGAAGATCCACTGAAGCTTTCTTT.

The chain couples TRBV13 to TRBJ1-1; D ambiguous. The CDR3 totals 11 residues. Germline assignment: CDR1 PRHDT and CDR2 FYEKMQ (reference sequence). The V end was cut by 5 bases, the J end by 6 bases, with 7 bases between. The CDR3 DNA follows: TGTGCCAGCAGCACCGGGGCTGAAGCTTTCTTT. It specifies CASSTGAEAFF.

The chain carries TRBV18 and TRBJ2-2, with 8 bases that match TRBD2. The CDR3 loop spans 16 amino acids. J gave up 1 base and V 3 bases, and 4 bases lay outside the gene matches. Germline assignment: CDR1 KGHSH and CDR2 LQKENI. Here the CDR3 DNA reads TGTGCCAGCTCACCGTCGGGGGGGATGAACACCGGGGAGCTGTTTTTT. Protein: CASSPSGGMNTGELFF. The full variable domain, completed using reference TRBV18 and TRBJ2-2, is NAGVMQNPRHLVRRRGQEARLRCSPMKGHSHVYWYRQLPEEGLKFMVYLQKENIIDESGMPKERFSAEFPKEGPSILRIQQVVRGDSAAYFCASSPSGGMNTGELFFGEGSRLTVL.

This clone was picked up a small number of times. This chain's CDR3 is CASSRAGGPNEQFF. The CDR3 DNA reads TGTGCCAGCAGCCGGGCGGGAGGCCCCAATGAGCAGTTCTTC. The V gene is TRBV7-9, the J gene TRBJ2-1; TRBD2 matches at 8 bases. Per germline, CDR1 SEHNR and CDR2 FQNEAQ (reference sequence). V gave up 5 bases and J gave up 6 bases; unmatched junction bases: 6. The CDR3 loop spans 14 amino acids.

The chain carries TRBV9 and TRBJ2-2, with D perhaps TRBD2 (5 bases). The CDR3 extends over 14 amino acids. Trimming took 4 bases from V and 1 from J, leaving 8 bases between them. Germline V gene data show CDR1 as SGDLS and CDR2 as YYNGEE. CDR3 nucleotide sequence: TGTGCCAGCAGCCTCCGGGGGAACACCGGGGAGCTGTTTTTT. Amino acid sequence: CASSLRGNTGELFF.

This clone was seen many times. The CDR3: CASSFGGQYTQYF. The DNA for the CDR3 is TGTGCCAGCAGCTTTGGGGGGCAATATACGCAGTATTTT. This chain uses TRBV7-9 with TRBJ2-3; TRBD1 or TRBD2 may be the D gene (6 bases each). Trimming shortened V by 3 bases and J by 7 bases, and 11 bases separated the two germline ends. The CDR3 sequence is 13 residues long. The germline V gene has CDR1 SEHNR and CDR2 FQNEAQ (reference sequence).

This rearrangement joins TRBV5-1 to TRBJ2-7; 9 nucleotides line up with TRBD2. The CDR3 covers 15 residues. Germline CDR1 SGHRS, CDR2 YFSETQ. V trimming: 4 bases; J trimming: 4 bases; junction bases outside the gene matches: 9. This CDR3 is CASSRYSGGPYEQYF. The CDR3 nucleotides read TGCGCCAGCAGCCGCTATAGCGGGGGTCCTTACGAGCAGTACTTC.

This clone was seen more than once but under ten times. The chain couples TRBV2 to TRBJ2-7, with TRBD1 matching 7 bases. With V trimmed by 4 bases and J by 2 bases, 5 bases remained unmatched. The CDR3 covers 14 residues. Per the germline V gene, CDR1 is SNHLY and CDR2 is FYNNEI. CDR3 nucleotides: TGTGCCAGCAGTGGACAGGGTTTTGCCTACGAGCAGTACTTC. This translates into CASSGQGFAYEQYF. Based on the CDR3 plus reference TRBV2 and TRBJ2-7, the full variable domain is EPEVTQTPSHQVTQMGQEVILRCVPISNHLYFYWYRQILGQKVEFLVSFYNNEISEKSEIFDDQFSVERPDGSNFTLKIRSTKLEDSAMYFCASSGQGFAYEQYFGPGTRLTVT.

The chain joins TRBV9 to TRBJ2-5; TRBD2 aligns across 10 bases. This CDR3 is 16 amino acids long. Germline V CDR1 and CDR2: SGDLS, YYNGEE. Trimming took 4 bases from V and 0 from J; bases not matched to a gene: 6. For the CDR3, the DNA is TGTGCCAGCAGCCGCACTAGCGGGACGTACCAAGAGACCCAGTACTTC. This sequence encodes CASSRTSGTYQETQYF. Using reference TRBV9 and TRBJ2-5 for the parts outside the CDR3, the full variable domain is DSGVTQTPKHLITATGQRVTLRCSPRSGDLSVYWYQQSLDQGLQFLIQYYNGEERAKGNILERFSAQQFPDLHSELNLSSLELGDSALYFCASSRTSGTYQETQYFGPGTRLLVL.

J is TRBJ1-1 and V is TRBV19; D gene unclear. Trimming shortened V by 5 bases and J by 0 bases, and 10 bases separated the two germline ends. The CDR3 has 14 residues. Germline CDR1 reads LNHDA; CDR2 reads SQIVND (reference sequence). CDR3 residues: CASSPRVLNTEAFF. DNA of the CDR3: TGTGCCAGTAGTCCTAGGGTCCTGAACACTGAAGCTTTCTTT.

This clone was found a few times. The chain uses TRBV30 and TRBJ1-6; the D is unclear. Trimming removed 7 bases from V and 3 bases from J, with 10 bases in between. The CDR3 is 13 amino acids. Germline V gene lookup returns CDR1 GTSNPN and CDR2 SVGIG (reference sequence). CDR3 in amino acids: CASTGSYNSPLHF. The CDR3 nucleotides are TGTGCCTCCACCGGGAGCTATAATTCACCCCTCCACTTT. The entire variable domain, with the rest obtained from reference TRBV30 and TRBJ1-6, is as follows: SQTIHQWPATLVQPVGSPLSLECTVEGTSNPNLYWYRQAAGRGLQLLFYSVGIGQISSEVPQNLSASRPQDRQFILSSKKLLLSDSGFYLCASTGSYNSPLHFGNGTRLTVT.